This entry is about one TCR beta chain. The antigen is unknown. TCRdb analysed the reads with MiXCR anew, one entry per CDR3 protein. The sample has 45,000 to 55,000 distinct CDR3 sequences, 20% to 25% seen once. These data come from a study of T cell repertoires in cytomegalovirus infection. V was cut by 0 bases and J by 10 bases, with 10 bases left in between. Germline CDR1 is MNHEY and CDR2 is SVGAGI. The CDR3 totals 13 residues. Specimen: CD8+ T cells from cultured PBMCs, collected from culture after CMV antigen stimulation. This receptor was identified in a human donor in good health (CMV status not recorded). Some clones in this sample may be carry-over from other donors' samples. The rearrangement uses TRBV6-5 and TRBJ2-1; no clear D. DNA of the CDR3: TGTGCCAGCAGTTACTCCGCCCGTCAGGAGCAGTTCTTC. It yields the protein CASSYSARQEQFF.